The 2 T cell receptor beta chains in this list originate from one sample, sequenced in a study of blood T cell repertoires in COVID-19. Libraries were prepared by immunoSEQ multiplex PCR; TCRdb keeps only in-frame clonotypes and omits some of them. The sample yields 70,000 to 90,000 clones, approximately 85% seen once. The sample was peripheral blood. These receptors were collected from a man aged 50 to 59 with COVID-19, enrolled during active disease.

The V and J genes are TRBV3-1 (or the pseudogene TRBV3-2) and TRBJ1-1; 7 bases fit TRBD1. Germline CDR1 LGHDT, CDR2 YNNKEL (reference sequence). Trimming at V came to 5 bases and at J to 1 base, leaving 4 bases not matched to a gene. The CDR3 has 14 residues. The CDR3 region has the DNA TGTGCCAGCAGCGATCGGACAGGGAACACTGAAGCTTTCTTT. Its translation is CASSDRTGNTEAFF.

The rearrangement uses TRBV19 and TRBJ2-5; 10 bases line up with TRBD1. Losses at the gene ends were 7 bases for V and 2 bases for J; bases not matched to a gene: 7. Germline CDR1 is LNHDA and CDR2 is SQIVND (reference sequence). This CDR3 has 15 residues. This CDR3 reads CASTWGQGTQETQYF. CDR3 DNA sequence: TGTGCCAGTACCTGGGGACAGGGGACTCAAGAGACCCAGTACTTC.